The present T cell receptor (beta chain) was sequenced within a study of vaccination effects on CD4 cells after COVID-19. The CDR3 is 16 amino acids. Germline CDR1 is SGHTA and CDR2 is FQGNSA. Sequencing followed a ViraFEST assay step that expanded antigen-specific CD4+ T cells with viral peptide pools. CD4+ T cell isolation took place after 10 days of culture. Each vaccine recipient was nucleocapsid antibody negative and had no prior SARS-CoV-2 infection. The researchers cultured approximately 2 million PBMC per well with 8 to 10 IU/ml IL-2 and 8 to 10 ug/ml peptides. A half-volume exchange with IL-2 medium occurred on days 3 and 7. A few counts support this clone. Its antigen is not known. The junction does not match germline at one end; this may be a read error. Clones were sequenced by immunoSEQ multiplex PCR, and TCRdb holds only the in-frame ones, with some missing. This sample carries about 73,000 clones, under 85% of them seen once, and the ten largest clones take just under 3%.

The TCR comes from a human donor who received a COVID-19 vaccine. The sample consisted of CD4+ T cells from PBMCs cultured with HCoV-NL63 spike peptides, taken before COVID-19 vaccination. The rearrangement uses TRBV7-2 and TRBJ2-1; 7 nucleotides match TRBD1. For the CDR3, the DNA is TGTGCCAGCAGATTAGGACAGGCGAGCTCCTACAATGAGCAGTTCTTC. Translated, it gives CASRLGQASSYNEQFF.